Following are 19 T cell receptor beta chains from one sample sequenced in a study of a mutant IDH1 vaccine in newly diagnosed glioma. The antigens for these receptors are not known. The time point was: week 11, during vaccination. Vaccination comprised doses that each held 300 ug of mutant IDH1 20-mer peptide, plus topical imiquimod. Some clones are missing from TCRdb's copy, which holds only in-frame ones; the method was immunoSEQ multiplex PCR. The profile shows about 130,000 clones, just under 80% of them singletons. The sequencing used PBMCs, collected from a glioma patient whose treatment included an IDH1 peptide vaccine. These receptors were obtained from a man in his forties with glioma.

The chain links TRBV19 to TRBJ2-1, with D possibly being TRBD1 (6 bases). Germline V CDR1 and CDR2: LNHDA, SQIVND (reference sequence). This CDR3 is built from 14 residues. The V end was cut by 0 bases, the J end by 4 bases, with 7 bases between. This chain's CDR3 is CASSIEDRYNEQFF. In DNA, the CDR3 is TGTGCCAGTAGTATAGAGGACAGATACAATGAGCAGTTCTTC.

This clone was counted only a few times. One junction end does not reproduce the germline sequence, and a read error may be involved. The V and J genes are TRBV13 and TRBJ1-6; a possible D gene is TRBD1 (5 bases). Germline CDR1 PRHDT, CDR2 FYEKMQ (reference sequence). There are 17 residues in the CDR3. CDR3 DNA: TGTGCCAGCAGCATAGGCCCGGGGGAGGCCCTCAATTCACCCCTCCACTTT. As protein: CASSIGPGEALNSPLHF.

J is TRBJ2-5 and V is TRBV30, with TRBD2 as a possible D gene (5 bases). The V gene lost 4 bases and the J gene lost 5 bases, with 17 bases spanning the gap. Germline V CDR1 and CDR2: GTSNPN, SVGIG (reference sequence). The CDR3 is 14 residues long. The CDR3 protein is CAWTPGSRGETQYF. The DNA of the CDR3 is TGTGCCTGGACCCCGGGCTCTAGAGGGGAGACCCAGTACTTC.

The chain joins TRBV2 to TRBJ1-6; no reliable D call. V was cut by 3 bases and J by 6 bases, with 15 bases left in between. CDR3 length: 16 amino acids. Germline CDR1 and CDR2: SNHLY and FYNNEI. CDR3 DNA sequence: TGTGCCAGCAGTGAGGCCGAACCCACGGGTAATTCACCCCTCCACTTT. Translated, it gives CASSEAEPTGNSPLHF.

Of note for this clone: The junction departs from germline at one end; a sequencing error may be responsible. The rearrangement uses TRBV7-7 and TRBJ2-7; D is possibly TRBD1 (6 bases). This CDR3 is 13 amino acids long. Per germline, CDR1 SSHAT and CDR2 FNYEAQ (reference sequence). DNA of the CDR3: TGTGCTAGCAGCCCTTCAGGGGCCTACGAGCAGTACTTC. Protein product: CASSPSGAYEQYF.

The chain has TRBV25-1 and TRBJ2-4; no firm D call. The germline gives CDR1 MGHDK, CDR2 SYGVNS. The V end lost 8 bases, the J end lost 6 bases, and 17 bases lay between the germline ends. The CDR3 covers 14 residues. The CDR3 sequence is CASSQGIMGNIQYF. In DNA form, the CDR3 reads TGTGCCAGCTCCCAAGGCATAATGGGAAACATTCAGTACTTC.

J is TRBJ2-5 and V is TRBV29-1; a possible D gene is TRBD2 (5 bases). The ends were cut back, 4 bases at V and 11 bases at J, with 11 bases in the middle. Germline CDR1 and CDR2: SQVTM and ANQGSEA. CDR3 length: 10 residues. CDR3 loop: CSVGGSVQYF. In DNA form, the CDR3 reads TGCAGCGTTGGAGGGTCAGTTCAGTACTTC.

The rearrangement joins TRBV7-2 to TRBJ2-1; TRBD1 agrees at 8 bases. V lost 5 bases and J lost 9; bases outside the gene matches: 15. Per the germline V gene, CDR1 is SGHTA and CDR2 is FQGNSA. The CDR3 runs 16 residues. The CDR3 DNA reads as TGTGCCAGCAGCCAAAATACAGGGGGTAGTTTAAGTGAGCAGTTCTTC. Its protein is CASSQNTGGSLSEQFF.

This clone came up a few times. The V and J genes are TRBV6-1 and TRBJ2-6; D uncertain. V was clipped by 3 bases and J by 0 bases, with 6 bases between them. Germline assignment: CDR1 MNHNS and CDR2 SASEGT. This CDR3 region has 15 residues. The CDR3: CASSEISSGANVLTF. CDR3 nucleotides: TGTGCCAGCAGTGAGATTAGCTCTGGGGCCAACGTCCTGACTTTC.

CDR3 in DNA: TGTGCCAGCAGCCTCACAGGGAAGCACACCGGGGAGCTGTTTTTT. Its translation is CASSLTGKHTGELFF. This chain links TRBV7-9 with TRBJ2-2; maybe TRBD1 (6 bases). Per the germline V gene, CDR1 is SEHNR and CDR2 is FQNEAQ (reference sequence). Trimming took 5 bases from V and 3 from J, leaving 13 bases between them. This CDR3 contains 15 residues.

The table lists this clone with a few counts. The chain employs TRBV19 and TRBJ2-5; TRBD1 matches 7 bases. The CDR3 has 13 amino acids. The germline V gene encodes CDR1 LNHDA and CDR2 SQIVND (reference sequence). The ends lost 8 bases at V and 1 base at J; junction bases unmatched: 4. The CDR3 region has the DNA TGTGCCAGTCGGGACAGCGCCCAAGAGACCCAGTACTTC. The encoded protein is CASRDSAQETQYF.

This chain links TRBV7-3 with TRBJ2-1; TRBD2 matches at 13 bases. The V gene's germline CDR1 is SGHTA and CDR2 FQGTGA. J was trimmed by 6 bases and V by 5 bases; bases with no gene match: 7. CDR3 size: 16 residues. The CDR3 loop is CASSLGTSGAPNEQFF. As DNA, the CDR3 is TGTGCCAGCAGCCTAGGGACTAGCGGGGCCCCCAATGAGCAGTTCTTC.

The chain recombines TRBV7-9 with TRBJ2-3, with D possibly being TRBD2 (6 bases). Germline V gene data show CDR1 as SEHNR and CDR2 as FQNEAQ (reference sequence). V was shortened by 5 bases and J by 7 bases, with 19 bases between the two germline ends. The CDR3 consists of 15 residues. CDR3 DNA: TGTGCCAGCAGCCCTAAGGAGGGCCTACCCCATACGCAGTATTTT. It encodes CASSPKEGLPHTQYF.

The genes are TRBV11-3 and TRBJ2-4; the match to TRBD1 covers 8 bases. The CDR3 totals 15 residues. J was trimmed by 0 bases and V by 5 bases; bases with no gene match: 3. The germline CDR1 and CDR2 sequences are SGHNT and YENEEA. The CDR3, as DNA: TGTGCCAGCAGCCGGGGGACAGGAGCCAAAAACATTCAGTACTTC. Encoded protein: CASSRGTGAKNIQYF.

J is TRBJ2-3 and V is TRBV5-6, with D possibly matching TRBD1 (7 bases). Germline CDR1 SGHDT, CDR2 YYEEEE. The V and J ends lost 4 bases and 4 bases respectively, with 19 bases between them. The CDR3 length is 16 residues. The CDR3: CASSPGRRGAADTQYF. The CDR3 DNA reads as TGTGCCAGCAGCCCGGGTCGCAGGGGGGCAGCAGATACGCAGTATTTT.

This clone has a handful of counts. The chain joins TRBV6-1 to TRBJ1-1, with 7 bases that match TRBD1. Trimming removed 6 bases from V and 5 bases from J; junction bases left unmatched: 9. The CDR3 is 14 residues long. Germline-derived CDR1 and CDR2 are MNHNS and SASEGT. CDR3 in amino acids: CASSDDRDRTEAFF. The CDR3, as DNA: TGTGCCAGCAGCGACGACAGGGATCGTACTGAAGCTTTCTTT.

This clone came up once. The rearrangement joins TRBV30 to TRBJ2-3; maybe TRBD2 (6 bases). This CDR3 spans 13 amino acids. Germline V gene data show CDR1 as GTSNPN and CDR2 as SVGIG (reference sequence). Trimming shortened V by 4 bases and J by 4 bases, and 12 bases separated the two germline ends. The CDR3 DNA is TGTGCCTGGATGCGGGGCCGCGCAGATACGCAGTATTTT. The encoded protein is CAWMRGRADTQYF.

This clone was counted many times. The chain links TRBV6-1 to TRBJ2-2, with D uncertain. CDR3 length: 13 amino acids. Germline V gene lookup returns CDR1 MNHNS and CDR2 SASEGT. The ends were cut back, 5 bases at V and 4 bases at J, with 8 bases in the middle. The CDR3, as DNA: TGTGCCAGCAGTCTACAAGTCACCGGGGAGCTGTTTTTT. Amino acids: CASSLQVTGELFF.

This clone has more than one count but fewer than ten. The chain is built from TRBV14 and TRBJ2-5; TRBD2 might be the D (5 bases). The germline CDR1 and CDR2 sequences are SGHDN and FVKESK. Trimming took 6 bases from V and 4 from J, leaving 15 bases between them. There are 14 residues in the CDR3. This CDR3 is CASSPRTPIETQYF. In DNA form, the CDR3 reads TGTGCCAGCAGTCCGAGGACTCCGATAGAGACCCAGTACTTC.